Only a few counts were recorded for the clone carrying this T cell receptor beta chain. Its antigen is as yet unknown. The source of the sample is a study of blood T cells in healthy people across ages. General study points: As naive T cell percentage varied, TCR beta diversity correlated strongly with it. Possibly confounding the expanded clonotype changes was the fact that donor CMV status was unknown. Because sorting was not performed, PBMCs prevented conclusive naive versus antigen-experienced comparison.

The authors ran a second PCR of about 6 to 12 cycles using a sample-barcoded 5' primer and a J-beta primer mix. TCRdb used MiXCR to reprocess the 5' RACE reads, holding one entry per CDR3 protein. The sample carries 650,000 to 1,000,000 distinct CDR3 sequences, about 42% recorded once. V trimming: 3 bases; J trimming: 8 bases; junction bases outside the gene matches: 5. Germline CDR1 DFQATT, CDR2 SNEGSKA (reference sequence). The CDR3 is made up of 14 amino acids. V gene TRBV20-1 combines with J gene TRBJ2-1; 12 bases fit TRBD2. The TCR originated in a man at least 80 years old in good health. Sequences were obtained from blood. This CDR3 reads CSARGLAGYYEQFF. CDR3 nucleotide sequence: TGCAGTGCTAGGGGACTAGCGGGTTACTATGAGCAGTTCTTC.